Listed here are 24 T cell receptor delta chains from one sample, sequenced in a study of gamma-delta chains in newborns, infants, children. TCRdb reanalysed the reads via CATT. The repertoire holds 6,100 or so delta-chain clones, with about 2.1% as singletons. Specimen: blood. The receptors stem from a child who was a newborn, infant or young child, either healthy, febrile or measles-vaccinated (not recorded which).

This clone was detected only a few times. It may be a read error: a sequence one base away is much more abundant. Other DNA variants within this sample encode the same CDR3. This sequence joins TRDV2 and TRDJ2, with 10 bases matching TRDD3. Germline V gene data show CDR1 as GEAIGNYY and CDR2 as EKD. The CDR3 contains 18 residues. Here the CDR3 reads CACDTVGDTPALTAQLFF. The CDR3, as DNA: TGTGCCTGTGACACCGTGGGGGATACTCCAGCTTTGACAGCACAGCTCTTCTTT.

This clone was detected only a few times. A much larger clone is a single base away; this may be a read error. The sample carries other DNA sequences with the same CDR3. This sequence joins TRDV3 and TRDJ3; 9 bases match TRDD3. V shed 5 bases, J shed 1 base, and the junction held 18 bases outside the gene matches. The CDR3 spans 20 residues. Germline V gene data show CDR1 as TVYSNPD and CDR2 as GDNSRS (reference sequence). The CDR3, as DNA: TGTGCCGCCACTTCGTACCTGGGGGATGTGCGTTCCTGGGACACCCGACAGATGTTTTTC. Translating gives CAATSYLGDVRSWDTRQMFF.

By proportion, this clone is medium-sized. The V and J genes are TRDV2 and TRDJ1, with D tentatively TRDD3 (6 bases). The CDR3 is 17 residues long. Looked up from germline, CDR1 is GEAIGNYY and CDR2 is EKD. The germline V and J ends were trimmed by 2 bases and 0 bases, with 18 bases remaining between them. The CDR3 DNA sequence: TGTGCCTGTGACAAGTTGGTGGGGGTCTCGTACACCGATAAACTCATCTTT. Protein product: CACDKLVGVSYTDKLIF.

Remarks on this clone: This DNA's translation differs at residue 15 from TCRdb's protein, which comes from a much larger clone; a read error is likely, and the protein shown is translated from the DNA. The rearrangement links TRDV2 to TRDJ3; 7 positions match TRDD3. Germline lookup yields CDR1 GEAIGNYY and CDR2 EKD. This CDR3 comprises 18 residues. The CDR3 DNA reads TGTGCCTGTGACACCTGGGGGACCGACTCCTGGGACACCCGACGGATGTTTTTC. Amino acids: CACDTWGTDSWDTRRMFF.

This clone is medium-sized in the sample. This chain links TRDV2 with TRDJ3, with 8 bases lining up with TRDD3. The junction had 7 bases not matched to a gene; V was cut back by 1 base and J by 0 bases. The CDR3 covers 19 residues. The germline V gene has CDR1 GEAIGNYY and CDR2 EKD. The CDR3 is CACDTGGFLSSWDTRQMFF. In nucleotides, the CDR3 is TGTGCCTGTGACACTGGGGGATTCCTCAGCTCCTGGGACACCCGACAGATGTTTTTC.

This clone has only a few counts. The protein TCRdb gives is from a much larger clone and does not agree with this DNA's translation at residue 4, likely a read error; the protein shown here comes from the DNA. The chain carries TRDV2 and TRDJ2; D perhaps matches TRDD3 (6 bases). The germline V gene has CDR1 GEAIGNYY and CDR2 EKD. There are 14 residues in the CDR3. V dropped 4 bases and J dropped 8 bases, with 16 bases sitting between them. This CDR3 reads CACESVLGWAQLFF. The CDR3 DNA reads as TGTGCCTGTGAATCCGTACTGGGATGGGCACAACTCTTCTTT.

This clone appeared a few times. A far larger clone lies a single base away; this is likely a read error. This same CDR3 is encoded by further DNA sequences in the sample. The chain uses TRDV2 and TRDJ2, with 10 bases lining up with TRDD3. CDR3 length: 16 residues. CDR1 and CDR2 from the germline V gene are GEAIGNYY and EKD. CDR3 amino acids: CACDTVGDTLTAQLFF. CDR3 bases: TGTGCCTGTGACACCGTGGGGGATACTTTGACGGCACAACTCTTCTTT.

This chain uses TRDV2 with TRDJ3, with 7 bases identical to TRDD3. Germline V gene data show CDR1 as GEAIGNYY and CDR2 as EKD. This CDR3 is 19 amino acids long. J was trimmed by 0 bases and V by 1 base; bases with no gene match: 8. CDR3 loop: CACDTVDWGPSWDTRQMFF. The CDR3 DNA follows: TGTGCCTGTGACACAGTTGACTGGGGACCCTCCTGGGACACCCGACAGATGTTTTTC.

Concerning this clone: A read error may be the cause here, since a much bigger clone is one base away. This sample includes further DNA sequences coding for the same CDR3. The chain has TRDV2 and TRDJ2; 8 bases are shared with TRDD3. This CDR3 spans 16 amino acids. Germline CDR1 reads GEAIGNYY; CDR2 reads EKD. CDR3 loop: CACDSWGTSLTAQLFF. CDR3 nucleotide sequence: TGTGCCTGTGACTCCTGGGGGACCTCTTTGACGGCACAACTCTTCTTT.

Relative to its sample, this clone is medium-sized. The gene calls are TRDV3 and TRDJ1; 13 bases fit TRDD3. The V and J ends lost 2 bases and 2 bases, in that order; junction bases with no gene match: 11. Germline CDR1 reads TVYSNPD; CDR2 reads GDNSRS (reference sequence). The CDR3 consists of 17 residues. CDR3 in amino acids: CAFRYTGGYGITDKLIF. The CDR3 DNA reads as TGTGCCTTTCGCTATACTGGGGGATACGGGATTACCGATAAACTCATCTTT. The whole variable domain, filled in from reference TRDV3 and TRDJ1, reads CDKVTQSSPDQTVASGSEVVLLCTYDTVYSNPDLFWYRIRPDYSFQFVFYGDNSRSEGADFTQGRFSVKHILTQKAFHLVISPVRTEDSATYYCAFRYTGGYGITDKLIFGKGTRVTVEP.

Concerning this clone: A far larger clone differs by one base, so this is likely a read error. Within the sample, other DNA sequences also encode this same CDR3. This chain joins TRDV2 and TRDJ2, with 9 positions matching TRDD3. CDR1 and CDR2 from the germline V gene are GEAIGNYY and EKD. The CDR3 spans 18 residues. The V and J ends lost 3 bases and 0 bases, in that order; junction bases with no gene match: 10. DNA for the CDR3: TGTGCCTGTGACCCTTTACTGGGGGACACCACTTTGACAGCACAACTCTTCTTT. It specifies CACDPLLGDTTLTAQLFF.

This clone was counted at least ten times. This rearrangement joins TRDV1 to TRDJ1, with D possibly matching TRDD3 (5 bases). The V gene's germline CDR1 is TSWWSYY and CDR2 QGS. V was cut by 0 bases and J by 3 bases, with 23 bases left in between. This CDR3 has 19 amino acids. CDR3 DNA sequence: TGTGCTCTTGGGGAACTATCTAAAGCTGGGAGGGTGATCTCCGATAAACTCATCTTT. This translates into CALGELSKAGRVISDKLIF.

With respect to this clone: This DNA's translation differs at residue 8 from TCRdb's protein, which comes from a much larger clone; a read error is likely, and the protein shown is translated from the DNA. The rearrangement joins TRDV2 to TRDJ3; the match to TRDD3 covers 8 bases. This CDR3 contains 19 residues. Looked up from germline, CDR1 is GEAIGNYY and CDR2 is EKD. V was pared by 2 bases and J by 0 bases, with 8 bases of the junction left unmatched. Here the CDR3 DNA reads TGTGCCTGTGACATACTGGGGGCTAAAAGCTCCTGGGACACCCGACAGATGTTTTTC. This codes for CACDILGAKSSWDTRQMFF.

There are a few counts of this clone. This may stem from a read error, because a much larger clone lies one nucleotide away. The chain joins TRDV2 to TRDJ3, with 7 bases identical to TRDD3. Trimming at V came to 1 base and at J to 0 bases, leaving 8 bases not matched to a gene. Looked up from germline, CDR1 is GEAIGNYY and CDR2 is EKD. This CDR3 comprises 19 residues. CDR3 bases: TGTGCCTGTGACACGCTGGGGGTCTCCAGCTCCTGGGACACCCGACAGATGTTTTTC. Encoded protein: CACDTLGVSSSWDTRQMFF.

This clone has just a few counts. The protein that TCRdb holds for this DNA derives from a much larger clone and differs from the translated DNA at residue 8, which likely indicates a read error; the protein shown here is translated from the DNA. The chain uses TRDV2 and TRDJ3; D is perhaps TRDD3 (5 bases). Trimming took 0 bases from V and 0 from J, leaving 8 bases between them. Looked up from germline, CDR1 is GEAIGNYY and CDR2 is EKD. The CDR3 runs 17 residues. CDR3 residues: CACDTVGYSWDTRQMFF. The CDR3 DNA is TGTGCCTGTGACACCGTGGGGTACTCCTGGGACACCCGACAGATGTTTTTC.

Relative to its sample, this clone is medium-sized. The chain is built from TRDV2 and TRDJ3; 7 bases match TRDD3. CDR1 is GEAIGNYY and CDR2 is EKD in the germline V gene. The CDR3 totals 16 residues. Trimming at V came to 0 bases and at J to 6 bases, leaving 4 bases not matched to a gene. The CDR3 DNA reads TGTGCCTGTGACACCGTGGGATACTCGGACACCCGACAGATGTTTTTC. This encodes CACDTVGYSDTRQMFF.

This clone was seen a handful of times. This may be a read error, as it is one base from a much larger clone. The same CDR3 is also encoded by other DNA sequences in this sample. The chain employs TRDV2 and TRDJ3; D gene uncertain. This CDR3 is 17 amino acids long. Germline values: CDR1 GEAIGNYY, CDR2 EKD. The CDR3: CACDTTDSSWDTRQMFF. DNA of the CDR3: TGTGCCTGCGACACGACCGATTCTTCCTGGGACACCCGACAGATGTTTTTC.

This clone was detected only a few times. The protein TCRdb lists belongs to a much larger clone and differs from this DNA's translation at residue 14, which points to a read error; the protein shown is made from the DNA. The rearrangement links TRDV2 to TRDJ3, with 7 bases lining up with TRDD3. The V gene's germline CDR1 is GEAIGNYY and CDR2 EKD. This CDR3 comprises 16 residues. The CDR3 region has the DNA TGTGCCTGTGACAATACTGGGGCCTGGGACACCCGACAGGTGTTTTTC. As protein: CACDNTGAWDTRQVFF.

This clone was recorded a few times. A far more abundant clone sits one base away, making this likely a read error. Other DNA sequences in this sample translate to the same CDR3. The chain employs TRDV2 and TRDJ3, with 9 nucleotides matching TRDD3. The germline CDR1 and CDR2 sequences are GEAIGNYY and EKD. CDR3 length: 17 residues. The CDR3 DNA reads as TGCGCCTGTGACATACTGGGGGACTCCTGGGACACCCGACAGATGTTTTTC. This gives the protein CACDILGDSWDTRQMFF.

This clone is labeled as medium-sized. This sample also contains other DNA sequences that code for the same CDR3. V gene TRDV2 combines with J gene TRDJ2, with 10 bases that match TRDD3. J gave up 2 bases and V 1 base, and 0 bases lay outside the gene matches. CDR3 size: 15 residues. Germline V CDR1 and CDR2: GEAIGNYY, EKD. CDR3 sequence reads: CACDTGGYLTAQLFF. The CDR3 nucleotides read TGTGCCTGTGACACTGGGGGATACTTGACAGCACAACTCTTCTTT.

Of note for this clone: A read error is likely here: a far larger clone is one base away. Other DNA sequences of this sample code for an identical CDR3. This sequence joins TRDV2 and TRDJ3, with 7 bases lining up with TRDD3. This CDR3 contains 18 residues. Looked up from germline, CDR1 is GEAIGNYY and CDR2 is EKD. Trimming took 0 bases from V and 0 from J; bases not matched to a gene: 4. CDR3 residues: CACDTVLGGSWDTRQMFF. CDR3 nucleotides: TGTGCCTGTGACACCGTGCTGGGGGGCTCCTGGGACACCCGACAGATGTTTTTC.

A note on this clone: The protein TCRdb lists belongs to a much larger clone and differs from this DNA's translation at residue 5, which points to a read error; the protein shown is made from the DNA. The V and J genes are TRDV2 and TRDJ3, with TRDD3 matching 9 bases. V gave up 3 bases and J gave up 0 bases; unmatched junction bases: 11. The CDR3 has 20 residues. The V gene's germline CDR1 is GEAIGNYY and CDR2 EKD. The CDR3 reads CACDALGIRSSSWDTRQMFF. The CDR3 nucleotides are TGTGCCTGTGACGCCTTGGGGATACGTTCTAGCTCCTGGGACACCCGACAGATGTTTTTC.

This clone was counted between two and nine times. This sequence may be a read error, since a much larger clone differs from it by one base. This specimen includes other DNA sequences encoding the same CDR3. The genes are TRDV2 and TRDJ3, with 9 bases identical to TRDD3. Germline CDR1 reads GEAIGNYY; CDR2 reads EKD. The CDR3 covers 20 residues. CDR3: CACDTVLGDLSSWDTRQMFF. CDR3 sequence (DNA): TGTGCCTGCGACACCGTACTGGGGGACCTTAGCTCCTGGGACACCCGACAGATGTTTTTC.

This clone is labeled as medium-sized. Other DNA sequences within the sample encode an identical CDR3. The chain couples TRDV3 to TRDJ1, with 7 bases aligning to TRDD3. This CDR3 contains 16 residues. CDR1 and CDR2 (germline): TVYSNPD, GDNSRS (reference sequence). V trimming: 4 bases; J trimming: 3 bases; junction bases outside the gene matches: 17. This chain's CDR3 is CASRRRPLGKPDKLIF. CDR3 sequence (DNA): TGTGCCTCCCGCCGGCGGCCACTGGGGAAACCCGATAAACTCATCTTT.